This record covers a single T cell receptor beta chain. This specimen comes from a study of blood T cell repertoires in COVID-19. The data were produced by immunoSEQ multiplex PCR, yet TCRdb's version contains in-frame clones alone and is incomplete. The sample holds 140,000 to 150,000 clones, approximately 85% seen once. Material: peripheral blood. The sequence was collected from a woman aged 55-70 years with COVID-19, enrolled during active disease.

The CDR3 region has the DNA TGTGCCAGCAGCGTAGAAGTTCCAGGATCTTCTGGAAACACCATATATTTT. This translates into CASSVEVPGSSGNTIYF. The V gene is TRBV9, the J gene TRBJ1-3; D unresolved. V gave up 0 bases and J gave up 1 base, with 14 bases separating them. CDR1 is SGDLS and CDR2 is YYNGEE in the germline V gene. CDR3 length equals 17 residues.